This TCR beta chain was documented in a study of cytomegalovirus exposure and HLA in healthy donors. General study points: Associated with cytomegalovirus, according to the listing, were 150 to 200 TCR beta chains. What TCR beta sequences reportedly achieved was accurate prediction of HLA-A and HLA-B alleles in most subjects. In a later analysis, several top co-occurrence clusters appeared linked to parvovirus B19, influenza, CMV and Epstein-Barr virus.

Trimming removed 1 base from V and 2 bases from J; junction bases left unmatched: 6. Germline V gene lookup returns CDR1 SGHTA and CDR2 FQGNSA. This CDR3 spans 17 amino acids. It was with 60 Vbeta and 13 Jbeta primers that the PCR ran. Method: immunoSEQ multiplex PCR; TCRdb's copy keeps in-frame clones and lacks some. The sample carries about 120,000 clones, roughly four fifths recorded once. A remark on this clone: Its antigen is not identified.

These donors, healthy bone marrow donors, were studied. The J gene is TRBJ2-1, the V gene TRBV7-2; TRBD2 aligns across 9 bases. Material: PBMCs. The TCR originated in a male donor in good health and CMV-seropositive. The CDR3 coding sequence is TGTGCCAGCAGCTTAGTTCCTAGCGGGATAACCTACAATGAGCAGTTCTTC. As protein: CASSLVPSGITYNEQFF.